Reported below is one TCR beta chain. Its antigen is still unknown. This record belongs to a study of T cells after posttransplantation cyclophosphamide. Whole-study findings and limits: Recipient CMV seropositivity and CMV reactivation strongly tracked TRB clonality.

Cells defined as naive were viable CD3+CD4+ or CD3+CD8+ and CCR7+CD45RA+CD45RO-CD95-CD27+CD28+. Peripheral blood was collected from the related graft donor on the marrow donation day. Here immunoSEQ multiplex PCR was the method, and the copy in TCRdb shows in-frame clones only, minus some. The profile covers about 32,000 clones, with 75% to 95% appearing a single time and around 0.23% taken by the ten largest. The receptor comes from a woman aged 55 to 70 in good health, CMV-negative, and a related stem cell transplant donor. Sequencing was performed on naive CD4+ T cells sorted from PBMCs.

CDR3 DNA sequence: TGTGCCAGTCACCGGGACAATAGCAATCAGCCCCAGCATTTT. Translated: CASHRDNSNQPQHF. The chain uses TRBV19 and TRBJ1-5; D is possibly TRBD1 (6 bases). Trimming left V 8 bases short and J 0 bases short, with 11 bases between. The CDR3 totals 14 residues. Germline values: CDR1 LNHDA, CDR2 SQIVND (reference sequence). Based on the CDR3 plus reference TRBV19 and TRBJ1-5, the full variable domain is DGGITQSPKYLFRKEGQNVTLSCEQNLNHDAMYWYRQDPGQGLRLIYYSQIVNDFQKGDIAEGYSVSREKKESFPLTVTSAQKNPTAFYLCASHRDNSNQPQHFGDGTRLSIL.